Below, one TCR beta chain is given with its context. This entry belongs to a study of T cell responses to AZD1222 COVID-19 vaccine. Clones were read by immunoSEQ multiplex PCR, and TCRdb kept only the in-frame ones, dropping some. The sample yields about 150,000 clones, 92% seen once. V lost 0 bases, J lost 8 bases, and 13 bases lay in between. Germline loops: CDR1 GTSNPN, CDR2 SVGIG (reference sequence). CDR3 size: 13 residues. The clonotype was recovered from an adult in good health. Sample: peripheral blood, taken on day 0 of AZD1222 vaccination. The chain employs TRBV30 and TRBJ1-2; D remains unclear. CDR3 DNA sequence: TGTGCCTGGAGTGTATTTGGGTCTCGAGGCTACACCTTC. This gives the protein CAWSVFGSRGYTF. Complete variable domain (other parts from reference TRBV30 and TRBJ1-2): SQTIHQWPATLVQPVGSPLSLECTVEGTSNPNLYWYRQAAGRGLQLLFYSVGIGQISSEVPQNLSASRPQDRQFILSSKKLLLSDSGFYLCAWSVFGSRGYTFGSGTRLTVV.